This T cell receptor beta chain stems from a study of graft-versus-host responses after intestinal transplantation. Study overall: The recipients all started with anti-thymocyte globulin induction and then took tacrolimus and steroids for 3 to 4 years.

Regarding this clone: Its matching antigen is unknown.

TCRdb's table, derived via immunoSEQ multiplex PCR, lists solely in-frame clones and lacks some. The sample lists about 63,000 clones, approximately 91% occurring once. Overall study results and limits: Early after transplant, HvG clones declined as circulating GvH clones peaked. In patients with graft-donor T cell macrochimerism, allograft graft-versus-host to host-versus-graft clonal ratios were high. There were GvH clones found in recipient marrow, and some of them appeared first in ileum or blood.

The CDR3 consists of 12 residues. Between the trimmed V and J ends, which lost 5 bases and 3 bases, there was a span of 8 bases. In germline, CDR1 is PRHDT, CDR2 FYEKMQ (reference sequence). To release intraepithelial and lamina propria lymphocytes, the graft tissue was processed. The clonotype comes from a human patient who received an intestinal transplant, so some T cells may come from the graft donor. V gene TRBV13 combines with J gene TRBJ2-7, with a possible D match to TRBD2 (6 bases). The sample was ileum tissue, taken 350 to 400 days after transplant. CDR3: CASSDGSYEQYF. The CDR3 nucleotides read TGTGCCAGCAGCGACGGGAGCTACGAGCAGTACTTC.